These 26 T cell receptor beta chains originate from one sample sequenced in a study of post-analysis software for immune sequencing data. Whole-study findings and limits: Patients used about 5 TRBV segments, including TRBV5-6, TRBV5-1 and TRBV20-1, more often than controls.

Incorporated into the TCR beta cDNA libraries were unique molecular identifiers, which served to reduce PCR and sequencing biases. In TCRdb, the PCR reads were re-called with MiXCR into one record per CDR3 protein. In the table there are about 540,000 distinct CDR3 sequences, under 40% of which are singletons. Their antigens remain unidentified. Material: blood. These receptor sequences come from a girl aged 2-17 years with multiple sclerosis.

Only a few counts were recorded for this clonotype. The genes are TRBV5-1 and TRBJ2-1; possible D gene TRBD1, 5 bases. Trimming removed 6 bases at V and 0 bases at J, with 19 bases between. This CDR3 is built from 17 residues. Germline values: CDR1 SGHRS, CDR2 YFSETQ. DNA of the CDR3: TGCGCCAGCAACTTCGGTTACAGGATGAGCTCCTACAATGAGCAGTTCTTC. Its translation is CASNFGYRMSSYNEQFF.

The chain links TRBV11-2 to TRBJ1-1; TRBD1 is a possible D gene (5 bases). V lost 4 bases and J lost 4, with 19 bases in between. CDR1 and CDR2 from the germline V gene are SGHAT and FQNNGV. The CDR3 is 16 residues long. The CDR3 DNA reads TGTGCCAGCAGCTCTGGGACGACTGTTCTAAGCACTGAAGCTTTCTTT. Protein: CASSSGTTVLSTEAFF.

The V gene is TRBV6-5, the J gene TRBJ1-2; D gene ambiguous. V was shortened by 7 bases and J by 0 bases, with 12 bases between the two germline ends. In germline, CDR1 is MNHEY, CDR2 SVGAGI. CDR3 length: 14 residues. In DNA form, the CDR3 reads TGTGCCAGCATAGAGCTATGGACTAACTATGGCTACACCTTC. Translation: CASIELWTNYGYTF.

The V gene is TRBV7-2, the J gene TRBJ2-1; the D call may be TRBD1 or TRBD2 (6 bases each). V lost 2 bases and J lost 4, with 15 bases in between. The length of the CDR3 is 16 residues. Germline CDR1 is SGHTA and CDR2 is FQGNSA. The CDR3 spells CASSLSSGARYNEQFF. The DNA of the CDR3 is TGTGCCAGCAGCTTAAGCTCGGGGGCCCGTTACAATGAGCAGTTCTTC.

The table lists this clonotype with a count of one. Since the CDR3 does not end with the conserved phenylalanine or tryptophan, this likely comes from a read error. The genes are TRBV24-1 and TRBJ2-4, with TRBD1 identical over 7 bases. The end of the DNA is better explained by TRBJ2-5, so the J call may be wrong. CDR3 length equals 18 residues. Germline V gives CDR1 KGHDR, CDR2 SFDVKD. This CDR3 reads CATSGRRLGTAGQETQYS. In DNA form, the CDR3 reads TGTGCCACCAGTGGCCGCCGCCTTGGGACAGCCGGACAAGAGACCCAGTACTCC.

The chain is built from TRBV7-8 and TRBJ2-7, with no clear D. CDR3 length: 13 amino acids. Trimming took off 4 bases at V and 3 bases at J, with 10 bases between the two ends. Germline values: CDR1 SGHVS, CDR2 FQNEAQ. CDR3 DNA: TGTGCCAGCAGCTCAAGTCACCTCTACGAGCAGTACTTC. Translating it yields CASSSSHLYEQYF.

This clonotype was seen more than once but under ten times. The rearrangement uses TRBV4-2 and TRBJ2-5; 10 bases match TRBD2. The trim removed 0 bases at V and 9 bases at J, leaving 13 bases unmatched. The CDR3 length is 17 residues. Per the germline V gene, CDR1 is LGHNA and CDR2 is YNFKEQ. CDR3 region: CASSQDRASGGLGAQYF. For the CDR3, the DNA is TGTGCCAGCAGCCAAGATCGGGCTAGCGGGGGCCTGGGGGCCCAGTACTTC.

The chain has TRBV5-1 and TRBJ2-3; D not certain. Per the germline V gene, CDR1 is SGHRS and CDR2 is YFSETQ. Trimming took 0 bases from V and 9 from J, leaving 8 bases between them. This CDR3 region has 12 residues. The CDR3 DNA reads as TGCGCCAGCAGCTTGGAGGAATCCACGCAGTATTTT. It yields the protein CASSLEESTQYF. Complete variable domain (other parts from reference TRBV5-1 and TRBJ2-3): KAGVTQTPRYLIKTRGQQVTLSCSPISGHRSVSWYQQTPGQGLQFLFEYFSETQRNKGNFPGRFSGRQFSNSRSEMNVSTLELGDSALYLCASSLEESTQYFGPGTRLTVL.

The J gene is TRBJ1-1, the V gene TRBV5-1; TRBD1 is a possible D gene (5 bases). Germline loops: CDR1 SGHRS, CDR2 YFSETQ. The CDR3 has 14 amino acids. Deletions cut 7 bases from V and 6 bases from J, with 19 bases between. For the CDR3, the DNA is TGCGCCAGCGGCTCCAGGGAAAGTAGGGCTGAAGCTTTCTTT. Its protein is CASGSRESRAEAFF. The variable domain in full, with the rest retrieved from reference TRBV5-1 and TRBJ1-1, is KAGVTQTPRYLIKTRGQQVTLSCSPISGHRSVSWYQQTPGQGLQFLFEYFSETQRNKGNFPGRFSGRQFSNSRSEMNVSTLELGDSALYLCASGSRESRAEAFFGQGTRLTVV.

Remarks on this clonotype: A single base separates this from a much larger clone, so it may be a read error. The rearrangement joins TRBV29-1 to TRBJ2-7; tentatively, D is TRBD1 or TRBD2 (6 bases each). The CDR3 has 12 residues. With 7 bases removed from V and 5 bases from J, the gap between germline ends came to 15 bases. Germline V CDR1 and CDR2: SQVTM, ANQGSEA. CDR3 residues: CSGTQGGHEQYF. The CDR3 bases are TGCAGCGGGACACAGGGAGGCCACGAGCAGTACTTC.

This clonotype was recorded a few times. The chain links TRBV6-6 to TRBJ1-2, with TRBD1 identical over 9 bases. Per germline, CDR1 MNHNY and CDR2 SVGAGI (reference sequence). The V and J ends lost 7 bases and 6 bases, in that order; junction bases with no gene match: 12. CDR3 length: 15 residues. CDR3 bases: TGTGCCAGCACCCTCATGGGACAGGGTATGGATGGCTACACCTTC. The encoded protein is CASTLMGQGMDGYTF.

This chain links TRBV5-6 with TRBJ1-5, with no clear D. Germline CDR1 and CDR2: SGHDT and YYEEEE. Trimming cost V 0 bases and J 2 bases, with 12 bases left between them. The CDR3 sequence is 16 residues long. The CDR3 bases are TGTGCCAGCAGCTTGGCCATCGGGTCAGGCAATCAGCCCCAGCATTTT. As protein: CASSLAIGSGNQPQHF. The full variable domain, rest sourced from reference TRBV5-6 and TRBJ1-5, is DAGVTQSPTHLIKTRGQQVTLRCSPKSGHDTVSWYQQALGQGPQFIFQYYEEEERQRGNFPDRFSGHQFPNYSSELNVNALLLGDSALYLCASSLAIGSGNQPQHFGDGTRLSIL.

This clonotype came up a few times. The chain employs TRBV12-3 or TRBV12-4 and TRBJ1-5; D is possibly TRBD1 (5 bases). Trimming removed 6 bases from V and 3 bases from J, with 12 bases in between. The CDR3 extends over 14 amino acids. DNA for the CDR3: TGTGCCAGCAGGGCGGGACTCAACAATCAGCCCCAGCATTTT. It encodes CASRAGLNNQPQHF.

The CDR3 bases are TGTGCCAGCAGCTCCGACAGCAATAGCAATCAGCCCCAGCATTTT. It codes for CASSSDSNSNQPQHF. This sequence joins TRBV7-9 and TRBJ1-5; possible D gene TRBD1, 5 bases. The CDR3 covers 15 residues. The germline CDR1 and CDR2 sequences are SEHNR and FQNEAQ (reference sequence). With 4 bases removed from V and 0 bases from J, the gap between germline ends came to 10 bases.

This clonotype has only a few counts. The CDR3 is CSVGLAGGLTYNEQFF. The CDR3 DNA follows: TGCAGCGTTGGGCTAGCGGGGGGGTTGACCTACAATGAGCAGTTCTTC. The chain links TRBV29-1 to TRBJ2-1; 12 nucleotides align to TRBD2. The CDR3 is 16 amino acids. Trimming at V came to 4 bases and at J to 2 bases, leaving 6 bases not matched to a gene. Germline loops: CDR1 SQVTM, CDR2 ANQGSEA.

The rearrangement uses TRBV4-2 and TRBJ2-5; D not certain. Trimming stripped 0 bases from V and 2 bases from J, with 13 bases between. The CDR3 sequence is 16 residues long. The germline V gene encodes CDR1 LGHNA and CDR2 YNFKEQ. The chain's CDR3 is CASSQEWRRSQETQYF. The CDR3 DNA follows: TGTGCCAGCAGCCAAGAGTGGCGCCGGTCTCAAGAGACCCAGTACTTC.

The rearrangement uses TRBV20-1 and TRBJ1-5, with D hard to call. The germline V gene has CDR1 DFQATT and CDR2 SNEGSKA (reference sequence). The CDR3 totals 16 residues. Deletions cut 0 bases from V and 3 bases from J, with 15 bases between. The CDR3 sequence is CSARDPIGPNNQPQHF. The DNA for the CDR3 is TGCAGTGCTAGAGACCCCATCGGACCGAACAATCAGCCCCAGCATTTT.

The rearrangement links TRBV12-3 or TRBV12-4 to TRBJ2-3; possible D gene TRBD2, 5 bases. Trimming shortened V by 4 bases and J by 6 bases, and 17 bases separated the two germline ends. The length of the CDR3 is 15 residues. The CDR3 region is CASSSPGLTEDTQYF. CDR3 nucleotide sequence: TGTGCCAGCAGTTCCCCAGGACTCACGGAGGATACGCAGTATTTT.

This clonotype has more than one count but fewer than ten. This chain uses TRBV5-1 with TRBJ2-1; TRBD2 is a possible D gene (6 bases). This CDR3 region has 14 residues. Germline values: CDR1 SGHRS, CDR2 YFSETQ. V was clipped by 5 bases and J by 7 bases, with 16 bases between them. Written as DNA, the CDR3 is TGCGCCAGCAGAGGCTCGATAGCGGCGAATGAGCAGTTCTTC. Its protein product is CASRGSIAANEQFF.

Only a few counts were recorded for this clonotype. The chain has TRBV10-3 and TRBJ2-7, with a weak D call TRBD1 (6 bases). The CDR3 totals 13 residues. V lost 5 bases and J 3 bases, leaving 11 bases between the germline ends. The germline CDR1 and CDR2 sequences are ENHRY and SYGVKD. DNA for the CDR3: TGTGCCATCAGTCATACAGGGAACTACGAGCAGTACTTC. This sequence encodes CAISHTGNYEQYF.

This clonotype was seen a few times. The DNA for the CDR3 is TGCAGTGCTAGACAGGGGGCAAGAAACATTCAGTACTTC. This sequence encodes CSARQGARNIQYF. V and J are TRBV20-1 and TRBJ2-4, with 8 bases lining up with TRBD1. Trimming removed 2 bases from V and 6 bases from J; junction bases left unmatched: 3. The CDR3 loop spans 13 amino acids. Germline-derived CDR1 and CDR2 are DFQATT and SNEGSKA (reference sequence).

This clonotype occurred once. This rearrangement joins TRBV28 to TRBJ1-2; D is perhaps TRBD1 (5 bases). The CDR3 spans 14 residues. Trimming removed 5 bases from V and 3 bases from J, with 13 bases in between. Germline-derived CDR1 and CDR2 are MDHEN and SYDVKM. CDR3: CASSDSPRYYGYTF. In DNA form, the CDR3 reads TGTGCCAGCAGTGACAGTCCAAGGTACTATGGCTACACCTTC.

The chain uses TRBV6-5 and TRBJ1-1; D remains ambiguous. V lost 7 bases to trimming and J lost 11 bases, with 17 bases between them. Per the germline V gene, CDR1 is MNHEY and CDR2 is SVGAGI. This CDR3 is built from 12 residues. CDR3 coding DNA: TGTGCCAGCACCACCGGGCAGCGCCGGGCTTTCTTT. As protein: CASTTGQRRAFF.

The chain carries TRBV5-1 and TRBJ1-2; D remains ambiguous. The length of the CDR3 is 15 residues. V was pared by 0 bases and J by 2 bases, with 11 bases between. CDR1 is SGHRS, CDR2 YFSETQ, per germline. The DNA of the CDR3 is TGCGCCAGCAGCTTGGTTCCCGTTATGAACTATGGCTACACCTTC. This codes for CASSLVPVMNYGYTF.

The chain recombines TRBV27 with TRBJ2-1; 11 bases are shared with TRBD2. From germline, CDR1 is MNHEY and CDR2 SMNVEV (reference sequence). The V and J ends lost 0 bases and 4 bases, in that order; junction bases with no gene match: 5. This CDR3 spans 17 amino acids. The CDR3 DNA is TGTGCCAGCAGTTTATCGTGGTCTAGCGGGGGGTACAATGAGCAGTTCTTC. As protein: CASSLSWSSGGYNEQFF.

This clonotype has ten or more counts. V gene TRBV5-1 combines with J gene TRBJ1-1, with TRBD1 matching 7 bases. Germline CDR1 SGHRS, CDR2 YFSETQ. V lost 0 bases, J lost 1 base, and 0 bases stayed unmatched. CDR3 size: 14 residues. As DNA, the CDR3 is TGCGCCAGCAGCTTGGACAGGGGGAACACTGAAGCTTTCTTT. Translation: CASSLDRGNTEAFF. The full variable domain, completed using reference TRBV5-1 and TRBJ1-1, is KAGVTQTPRYLIKTRGQQVTLSCSPISGHRSVSWYQQTPGQGLQFLFEYFSETQRNKGNFPGRFSGRQFSNSRSEMNVSTLELGDSALYLCASSLDRGNTEAFFGQGTRLTVV.